This T cell receptor (beta chain) came from a study of memory CD4+ T cells and cytomegalovirus serostatus. Study-wide context: Of the healthy Belgian adults, 9 were CMV seropositive and around 22 seronegative.

Single viable CD3+CD4+CD8-CD45RO+ cells were sorted as the memory CD4+ T cells. Serostatus was set by detecting CMV pp150, pp28, p38, p52 IgG. V lost 1 base and J 0 bases, leaving 10 bases between the germline ends. CDR3 size: 17 residues. The germline V gene encodes CDR1 MDHEN and CDR2 SYDVKM. As originally analysed: Out-of-frame sequences were removed, leaving some 2 million distinct TCRbeta sequences. The method was immunoSEQ multiplex PCR; TCRdb's version includes in-frame clones alone and lacks a portion of them. D and trimming were read from the DNA, whereas the V and J calls and clone size are those reported in that table. Of tens of thousands of clones in the sample, roughly four fifths were seen once.

What was sequenced was memory CD4+ T cells from blood. This clonotype originated in an adult in good health and CMV-seronegative. The chain carries TRBV28 and TRBJ2-6; no firm D call. CDR3 sequence reads: CASSLYLFGSGANVLTF. In DNA form, the CDR3 reads TGTGCCAGCAGTTTATATTTATTCGGCTCTGGGGCCAACGTCCTGACTTTC.